Sequencing of this T cell receptor (beta chain) was carried out in a study of Graves' ophthalmopathy and Graves' hyperthyroidism. This clonotype appeared many times. Amplifying from RNA transcripts, the study obtained TCR beta CDR3 regions. Second-round multiplex PCR came after first-round RT-PCR with HTBI primers. TCRdb passed the multiplex PCR reads through MiXCR, listing each CDR3 protein once. The profile covers 580,000 or so distinct CDR3 sequences, with 35% to 40% appearing a single time and 4% to 5% taken by the ten largest. Germline V gives CDR1 DFQATT, CDR2 SNEGSKA (reference sequence). The CDR3 totals 15 residues. Trimming removed 3 bases from V and 3 bases from J, with 17 bases in between.

Sequencing was done on a sample of peripheral blood or thyroid tissue (not recorded which). This sequence joins TRBV20-1 and TRBJ1-2; D gene ambiguous. This receptor was taken from an adult man with Graves' hyperthyroidism. CDR3 coding DNA: TGCAGTGCTAGTTCTTTCCGCCCCGGAGACTATGGCTACACCTTC. Protein product: CSASSFRPGDYGYTF.